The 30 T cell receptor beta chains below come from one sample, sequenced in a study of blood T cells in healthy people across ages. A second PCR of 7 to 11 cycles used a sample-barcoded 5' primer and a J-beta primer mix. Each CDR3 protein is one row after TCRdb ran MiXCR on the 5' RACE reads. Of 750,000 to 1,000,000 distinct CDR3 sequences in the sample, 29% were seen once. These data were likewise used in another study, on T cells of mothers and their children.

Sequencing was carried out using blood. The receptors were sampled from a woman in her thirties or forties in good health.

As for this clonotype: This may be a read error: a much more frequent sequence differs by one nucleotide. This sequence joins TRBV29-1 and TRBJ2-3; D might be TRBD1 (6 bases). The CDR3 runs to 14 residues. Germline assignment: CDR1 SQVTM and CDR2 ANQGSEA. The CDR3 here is CSVIDRNPTDTRYF. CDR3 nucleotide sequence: TGCAGCGTCATTGACAGGAATCCCACAGATACGCGGTATTTT.

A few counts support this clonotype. This CDR3 is CASSLTAVFSTDTQYF. The DNA of the CDR3 is TGTGCCAGCAGCTTAACAGCAGTCTTTAGCACAGATACGCAGTATTTT. V and J are TRBV7-3 and TRBJ2-3; D is undetermined. The CDR3 runs to 16 residues. CDR1 is SGHTA, CDR2 FQGTGA, per germline. V lost 0 bases and J 0 bases, leaving 10 bases between the germline ends.

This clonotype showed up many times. The CDR3 region is CATSRDPGLLYEQYF. The CDR3 nucleotides are TGTGCCACCAGCAGAGATCCGGGATTGCTCTACGAGCAGTACTTC. J is TRBJ2-7 and V is TRBV15, with D tentatively TRBD2 (5 bases). Trimming cost V 0 bases and J 3 bases, with 12 bases left between them. Per the germline V gene, CDR1 is LNHNV and CDR2 is YYDKDF (reference sequence). The CDR3 is made up of 15 amino acids.

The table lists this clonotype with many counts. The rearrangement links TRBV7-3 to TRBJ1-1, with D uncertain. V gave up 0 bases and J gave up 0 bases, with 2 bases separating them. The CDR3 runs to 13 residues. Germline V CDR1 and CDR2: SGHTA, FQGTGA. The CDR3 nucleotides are TGTGCCAGCAGCTTAACGATGAACACTGAAGCTTTCTTT. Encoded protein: CASSLTMNTEAFF.

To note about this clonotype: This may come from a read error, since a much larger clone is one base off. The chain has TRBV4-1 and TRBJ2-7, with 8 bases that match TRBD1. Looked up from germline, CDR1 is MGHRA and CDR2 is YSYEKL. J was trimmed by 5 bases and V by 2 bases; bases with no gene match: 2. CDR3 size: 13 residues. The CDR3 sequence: CASSQRQGNEQYF. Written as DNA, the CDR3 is TGCGCCAGCAGCCAACGACAGGGGAACGAGCAGTACTTC.

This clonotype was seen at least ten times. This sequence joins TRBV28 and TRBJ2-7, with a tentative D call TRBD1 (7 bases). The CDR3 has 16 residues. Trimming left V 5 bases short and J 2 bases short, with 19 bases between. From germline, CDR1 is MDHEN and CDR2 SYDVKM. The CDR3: CASSPPLGGGTYEQYF. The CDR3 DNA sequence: TGTGCCAGCAGTCCACCCTTAGGAGGGGGCACCTACGAGCAGTACTTC.

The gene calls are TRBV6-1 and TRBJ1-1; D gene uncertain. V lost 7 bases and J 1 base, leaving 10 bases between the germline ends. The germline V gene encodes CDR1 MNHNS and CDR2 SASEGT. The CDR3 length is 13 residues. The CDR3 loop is CASKEAGNTEAFF. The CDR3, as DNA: TGTGCCAGCAAGGAGGCAGGGAACACTGAAGCTTTCTTT.

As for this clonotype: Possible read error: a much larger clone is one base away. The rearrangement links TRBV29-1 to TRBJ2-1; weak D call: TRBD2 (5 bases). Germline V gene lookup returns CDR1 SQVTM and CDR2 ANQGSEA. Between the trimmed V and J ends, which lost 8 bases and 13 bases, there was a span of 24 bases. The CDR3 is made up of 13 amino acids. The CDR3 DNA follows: TGCAGCCCACGAACATACGGGGAAGAGACCCAGTTCTTC. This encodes CSPRTYGEETQFF.

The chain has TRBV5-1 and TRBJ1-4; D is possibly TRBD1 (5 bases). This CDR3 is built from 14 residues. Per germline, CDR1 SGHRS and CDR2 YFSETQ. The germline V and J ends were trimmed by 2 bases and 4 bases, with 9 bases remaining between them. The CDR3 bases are TGCGCCAGCAGCTTCTCGGGGGGTAATGAAAAACTGTTTTTT. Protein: CASSFSGGNEKLFF.

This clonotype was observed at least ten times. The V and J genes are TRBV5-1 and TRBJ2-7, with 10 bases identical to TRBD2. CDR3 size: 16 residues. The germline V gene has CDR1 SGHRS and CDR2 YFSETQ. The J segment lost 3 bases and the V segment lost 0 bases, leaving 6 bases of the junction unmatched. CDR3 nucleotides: TGCGCCAGCAGCTTGGTATCGGGACTAGCGTTCTACGAGCAGTACTTC. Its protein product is CASSLVSGLAFYEQYF. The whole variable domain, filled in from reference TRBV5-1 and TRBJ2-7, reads KAGVTQTPRYLIKTRGQQVTLSCSPISGHRSVSWYQQTPGQGLQFLFEYFSETQRNKGNFPGRFSGRQFSNSRSEMNVSTLELGDSALYLCASSLVSGLAFYEQYFGPGTRLTVT.

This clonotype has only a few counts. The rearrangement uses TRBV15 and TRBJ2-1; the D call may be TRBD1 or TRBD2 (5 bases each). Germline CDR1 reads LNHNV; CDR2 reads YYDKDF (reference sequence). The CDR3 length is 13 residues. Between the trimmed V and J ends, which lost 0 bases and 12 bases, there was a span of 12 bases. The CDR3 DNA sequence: TGTGCCACCAGCAGAGATAGGGCAGGGAGGCAGTTCTTC. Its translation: CATSRDRAGRQFF.

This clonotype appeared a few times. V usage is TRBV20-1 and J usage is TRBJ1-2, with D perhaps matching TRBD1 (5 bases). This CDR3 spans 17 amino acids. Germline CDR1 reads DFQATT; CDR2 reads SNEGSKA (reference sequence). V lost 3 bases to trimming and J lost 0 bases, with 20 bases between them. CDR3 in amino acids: CSARASEAGRTNYGYTF. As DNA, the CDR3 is TGCAGTGCTAGGGCAAGTGAGGCAGGGCGGACTAACTATGGCTACACCTTC.

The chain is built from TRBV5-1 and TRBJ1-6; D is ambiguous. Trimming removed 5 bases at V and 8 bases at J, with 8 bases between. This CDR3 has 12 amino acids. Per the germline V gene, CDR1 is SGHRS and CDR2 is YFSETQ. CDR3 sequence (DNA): TGCGCCAGCAGGATTGGGGATTCACCCCTCCACTTT. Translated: CASRIGDSPLHF.

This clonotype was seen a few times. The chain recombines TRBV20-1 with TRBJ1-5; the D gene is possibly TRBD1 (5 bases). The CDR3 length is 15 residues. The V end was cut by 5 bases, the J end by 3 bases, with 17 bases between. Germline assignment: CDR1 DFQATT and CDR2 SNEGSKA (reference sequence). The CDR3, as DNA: TGCAGTGCTCCACCCCGGGGCAGTGTCAATCAGCCCCAGCATTTT. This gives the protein CSAPPRGSVNQPQHF.

The CDR3 DNA reads as TGTGCCAGCAGCCGGGACAGCACGAACACCGGGGAGCTGTTTTTT. Residues: CASSRDSTNTGELFF. The chain employs TRBV7-2 and TRBJ2-2; TRBD1 aligns across 7 bases. This CDR3 has 15 amino acids. Trimming at V came to 5 bases and at J to 0 bases, leaving 3 bases not matched to a gene. Germline lookup yields CDR1 SGHTA and CDR2 FQGNSA.

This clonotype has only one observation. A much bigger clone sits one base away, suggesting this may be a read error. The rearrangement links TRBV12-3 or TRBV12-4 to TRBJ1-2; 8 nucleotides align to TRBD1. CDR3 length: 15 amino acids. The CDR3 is CAGSETGGSGYGYTF. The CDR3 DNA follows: TGTGCCGGCAGTGAAACAGGGGGGAGTGGCTATGGCTACACCTTC.

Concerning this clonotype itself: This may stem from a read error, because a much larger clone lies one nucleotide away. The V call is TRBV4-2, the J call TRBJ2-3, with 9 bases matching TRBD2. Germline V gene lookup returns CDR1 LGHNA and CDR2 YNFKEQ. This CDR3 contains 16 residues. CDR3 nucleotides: TGTGCCGGCAGCCAAGATCAGGCGGGGGGGCCAGATACGCAGTATTTT. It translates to CAGSQDQAGGPDTQYF.

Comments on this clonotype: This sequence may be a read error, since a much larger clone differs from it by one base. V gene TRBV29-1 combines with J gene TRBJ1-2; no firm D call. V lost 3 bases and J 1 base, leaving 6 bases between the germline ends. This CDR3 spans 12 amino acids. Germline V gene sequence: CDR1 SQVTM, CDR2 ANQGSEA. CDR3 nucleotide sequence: TGCAGCGTTGAGTGGATTAACTATGGCTACACCTTC. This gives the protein CSVEWINYGYTF.

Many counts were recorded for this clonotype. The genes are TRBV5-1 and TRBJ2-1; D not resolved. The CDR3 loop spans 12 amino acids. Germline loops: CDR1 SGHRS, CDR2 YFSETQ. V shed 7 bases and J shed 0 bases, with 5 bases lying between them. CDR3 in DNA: TGCGCCAGCCAGATCTCCTACAATGAGCAGTTCTTC. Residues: CASQISYNEQFF. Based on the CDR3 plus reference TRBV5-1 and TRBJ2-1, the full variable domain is KAGVTQTPRYLIKTRGQQVTLSCSPISGHRSVSWYQQTPGQGLQFLFEYFSETQRNKGNFPGRFSGRQFSNSRSEMNVSTLELGDSALYLCASQISYNEQFFGPGTRLTVL.

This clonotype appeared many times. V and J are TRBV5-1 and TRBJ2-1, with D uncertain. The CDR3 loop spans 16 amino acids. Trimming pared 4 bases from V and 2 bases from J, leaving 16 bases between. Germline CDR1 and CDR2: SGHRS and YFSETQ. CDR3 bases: TGCGCCAGCAGCATCCCGACCCTAGACACCTACAATGAGCAGTTCTTC. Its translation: CASSIPTLDTYNEQFF. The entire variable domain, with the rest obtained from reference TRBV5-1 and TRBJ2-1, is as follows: KAGVTQTPRYLIKTRGQQVTLSCSPISGHRSVSWYQQTPGQGLQFLFEYFSETQRNKGNFPGRFSGRQFSNSRSEMNVSTLELGDSALYLCASSIPTLDTYNEQFFGPGTRLTVL.

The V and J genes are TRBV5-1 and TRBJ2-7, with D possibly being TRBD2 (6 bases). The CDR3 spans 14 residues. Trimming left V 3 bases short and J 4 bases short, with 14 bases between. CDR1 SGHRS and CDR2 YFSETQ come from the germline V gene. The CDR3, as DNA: TGCGCCAGCAGCTGGGGACTCACGGCTTACGAGCAGTACTTC. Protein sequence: CASSWGLTAYEQYF.

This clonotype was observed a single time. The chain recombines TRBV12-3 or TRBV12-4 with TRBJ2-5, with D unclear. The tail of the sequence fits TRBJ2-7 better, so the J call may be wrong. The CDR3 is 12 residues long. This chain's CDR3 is CASTKIGNEQYF. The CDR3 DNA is TGTGCCAGCACCAAAATCGGTAACGAGCAGTACTTC.

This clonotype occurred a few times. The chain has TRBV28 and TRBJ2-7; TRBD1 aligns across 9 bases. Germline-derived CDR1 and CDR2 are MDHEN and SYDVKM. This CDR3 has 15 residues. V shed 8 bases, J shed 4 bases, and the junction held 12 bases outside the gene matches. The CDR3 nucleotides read TGTGCCAGCGGGGTAATCGGACAGGGGTTGTACGAGCAGTACTTC. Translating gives CASGVIGQGLYEQYF. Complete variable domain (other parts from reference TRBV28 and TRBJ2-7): DVKVTQSSRYLVKRTGEKVFLECVQDMDHENMFWYRQDPGLGLRLIYFSYDVKMKEKGDIPEGYSVSREKKERFSLILESASTNQTSMYLCASGVIGQGLYEQYFGPGTRLTVT.

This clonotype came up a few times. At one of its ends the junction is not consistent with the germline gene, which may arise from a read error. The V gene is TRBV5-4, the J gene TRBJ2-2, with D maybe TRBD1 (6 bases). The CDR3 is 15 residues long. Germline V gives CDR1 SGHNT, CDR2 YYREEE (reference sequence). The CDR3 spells CASSLARGSTGELLF. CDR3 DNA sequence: TGTGCCAGCAGCTTGGCCAGGGGTTCCACCGGGGAGCTGTTGTTT.

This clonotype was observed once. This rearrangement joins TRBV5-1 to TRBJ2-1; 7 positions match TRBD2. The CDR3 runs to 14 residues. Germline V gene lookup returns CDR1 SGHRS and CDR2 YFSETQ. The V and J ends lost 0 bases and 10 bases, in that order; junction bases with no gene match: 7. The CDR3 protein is CASSLDAGVREQFF. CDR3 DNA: TGCGCCAGCAGCTTGGACGCGGGAGTGAGGGAGCAGTTCTTC.

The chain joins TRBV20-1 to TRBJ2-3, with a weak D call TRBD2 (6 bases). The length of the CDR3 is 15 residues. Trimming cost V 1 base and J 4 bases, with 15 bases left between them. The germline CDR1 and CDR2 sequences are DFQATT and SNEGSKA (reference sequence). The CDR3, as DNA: TGCAGTGCTAGAGTCGGGGGTAGCCCGTCAGATACGCAGTATTTT. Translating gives CSARVGGSPSDTQYF.

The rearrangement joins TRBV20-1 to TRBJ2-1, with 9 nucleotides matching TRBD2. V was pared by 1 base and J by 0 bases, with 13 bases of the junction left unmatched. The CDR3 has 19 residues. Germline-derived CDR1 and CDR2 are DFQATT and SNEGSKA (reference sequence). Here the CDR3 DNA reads TGCAGTGCTAGAGTTGGTGGCGGGGGGGCCCCGTTCTCCTACAATGAGCAGTTCTTC. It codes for CSARVGGGGAPFSYNEQFF.

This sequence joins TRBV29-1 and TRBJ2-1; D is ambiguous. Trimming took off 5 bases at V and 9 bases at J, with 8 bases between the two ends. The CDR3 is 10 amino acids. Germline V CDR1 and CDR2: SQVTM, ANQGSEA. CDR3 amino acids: CSVNPGEQFF. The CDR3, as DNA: TGCAGCGTTAACCCGGGTGAGCAGTTCTTC.

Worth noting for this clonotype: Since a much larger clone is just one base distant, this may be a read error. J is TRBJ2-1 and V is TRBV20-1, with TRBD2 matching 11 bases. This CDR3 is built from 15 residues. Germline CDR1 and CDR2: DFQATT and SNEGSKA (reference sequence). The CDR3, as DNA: TGCAGTGCTAGAGAATCTAGCGGGGGGCACAATGAGCAGTCCTTC. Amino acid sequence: CSARESSGGHNEQSF.

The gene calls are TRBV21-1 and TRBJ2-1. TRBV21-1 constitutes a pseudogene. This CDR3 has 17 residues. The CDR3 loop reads CASSQAHSGASYNEQFF. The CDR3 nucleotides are TGTGCCAGCAGCCAAGCGCACTCAGGGGCATCCTACAATGAGCAGTTCTTC.